This T cell receptor (beta chain) was captured by sequencing in a study of T cell changes during pregnancy in multiple sclerosis. TCRdb keeps only in-frame clones here, not all; method: immunoSEQ multiplex PCR. The sample yields tens of thousands of clones, roughly 93% seen once. The CDR3 is 11 residues long. Between the trimmed V and J ends, which lost 5 bases and 7 bases, there was a span of 8 bases. CDR1 is SEHNR, CDR2 FQNEAQ, per germline (reference sequence). The chain joins TRBV7-9 to TRBJ2-5, with D unclear. Source: peripheral blood, taken in the third trimester of pregnancy. The clonotype was recovered from a female donor with multiple sclerosis, enrolled in a pregnancy study. The CDR3 reads CASSQRRTQYF. CDR3 DNA: TGTGCCAGCAGCCAGCGTCGGACCCAGTACTTC.